Sequencing of this T cell receptor (beta chain) was carried out in a study of shared clonotypes between healthy human individuals. Study-wide results and limits: The small donor group covered limited genetic and exposure diversity.

Original analysis: With immunoSEQ giving junction-only sequences and no quality scores, filtering differed. Clones were read by immunoSEQ multiplex PCR, and TCRdb kept only the in-frame ones, dropping some. The V and J calls and clone size are taken from that table; D and trimming were inferred from the DNA. The table includes about 2 million clones, approximately 94% detected once. In the naive CD8 group, cells lacked CD45RO and were positively selected for CCR7, so terminally differentiated effector memory CD45RA+ cells were left out. The V and J ends lost 6 bases and 0 bases respectively, with 24 bases between them. The germline CDR1 and CDR2 sequences are MNHEY and SMNVEV (reference sequence). CDR3 length: 18 residues. Regarding this clone: Its antigen remains unknown.

The rearrangement uses TRBV27 and TRBJ2-7; the D call may be TRBD1 or TRBD2 (5 bases each). The sample comprised naive CD8+ T cells sorted from blood. The TCR sequence derives from a man younger than 35 in good health. CDR3 in DNA: TGTGCCAGCAGCACCTACGGTGCCCCCGGGGCAAGCTCCTACGAGCAGTACTTC. Translated, it gives CASSTYGAPGASSYEQYF.